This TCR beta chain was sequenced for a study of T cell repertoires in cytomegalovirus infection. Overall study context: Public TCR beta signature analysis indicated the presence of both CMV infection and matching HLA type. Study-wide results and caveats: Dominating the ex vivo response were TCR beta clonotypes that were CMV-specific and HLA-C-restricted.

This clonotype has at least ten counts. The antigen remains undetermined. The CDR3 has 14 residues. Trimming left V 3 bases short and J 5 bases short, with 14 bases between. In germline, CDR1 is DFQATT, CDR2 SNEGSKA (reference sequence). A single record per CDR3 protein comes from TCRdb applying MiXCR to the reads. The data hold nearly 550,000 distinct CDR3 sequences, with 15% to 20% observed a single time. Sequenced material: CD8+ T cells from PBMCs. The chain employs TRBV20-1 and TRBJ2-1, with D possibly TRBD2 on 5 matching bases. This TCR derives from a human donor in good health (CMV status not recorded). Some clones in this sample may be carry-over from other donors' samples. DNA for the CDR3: TGCAGTGCTAGGGTTCAGCGGCTGAACAATGAGCAGTTCTTC. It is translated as CSARVQRLNNEQFF.